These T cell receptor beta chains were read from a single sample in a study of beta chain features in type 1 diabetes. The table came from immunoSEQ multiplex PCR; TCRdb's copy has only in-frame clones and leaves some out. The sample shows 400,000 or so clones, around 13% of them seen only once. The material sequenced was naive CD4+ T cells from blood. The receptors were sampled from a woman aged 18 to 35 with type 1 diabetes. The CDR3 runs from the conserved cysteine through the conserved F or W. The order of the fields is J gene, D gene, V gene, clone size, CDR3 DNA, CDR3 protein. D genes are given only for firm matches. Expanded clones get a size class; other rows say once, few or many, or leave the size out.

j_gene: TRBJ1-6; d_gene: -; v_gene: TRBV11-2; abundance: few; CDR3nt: TGTGCCAGCAGCTTGTCTGGCAGGGCAGATTCACCCCTCCACTTT; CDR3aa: CASSLSGRADSPLHF
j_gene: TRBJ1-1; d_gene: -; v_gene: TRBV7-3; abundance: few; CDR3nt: TGTGCCAGCAGCTTGGGGGCAAACACTGAAGCTTTCTTT; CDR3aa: CASSLGANTEAFF
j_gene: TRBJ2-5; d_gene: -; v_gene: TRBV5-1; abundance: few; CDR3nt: TGCGCCAGCAGCCTTCGGGACTTACAAGAGACCCAGTACTTC; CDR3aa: CASSLRDLQETQYF
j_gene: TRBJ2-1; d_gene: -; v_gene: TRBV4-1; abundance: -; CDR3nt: TGCGCCAGCAGCCCAAGGACGTTTCGGGAGTCACGCAATGAGCAGTTCTTC; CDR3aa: CASSPRTFRESRNEQFF
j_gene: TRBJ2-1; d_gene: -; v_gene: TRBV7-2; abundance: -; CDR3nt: TGTGCCAGCAGCTTTCTGGGGCCCTCCTACAATGAGCAGTTCTTC; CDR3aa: CASSFLGPSYNEQFF
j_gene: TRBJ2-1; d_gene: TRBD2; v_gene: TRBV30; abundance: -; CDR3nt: TGTGCCTGGAGTCTAGCGGGATTGAATGAGCAGTTCTTC; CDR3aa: CAWSLAGLNEQFF
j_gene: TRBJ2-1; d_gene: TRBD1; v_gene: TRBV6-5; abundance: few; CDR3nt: TGTGCCAGCAGTTACTCCACAGGGGTAGTAAGCAATGAGCAGTTCTTC; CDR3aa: CASSYSTGVVSNEQFF
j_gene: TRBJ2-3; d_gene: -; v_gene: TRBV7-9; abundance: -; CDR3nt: TGTGCCGGAGGGGAGGCTAACACAGATACGCAGTATTTT; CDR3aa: CAGGEANTDTQYF
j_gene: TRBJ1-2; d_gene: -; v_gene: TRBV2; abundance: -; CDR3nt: TGTGCCAGCAGTGTGTCTCCCTATGGCTACACCTTC; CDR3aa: CASSVSPYGYTF
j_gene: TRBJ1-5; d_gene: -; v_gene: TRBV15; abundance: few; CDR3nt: TGTGCCACCAGCAGGGTGAGTCAGCCCCAGCATTTT; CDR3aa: CATSRVSQPQHF
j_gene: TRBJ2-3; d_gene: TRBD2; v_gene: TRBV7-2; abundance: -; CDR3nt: TGTGCCAGCAGCCAAGGGACTAGCAGGAACACAGATACGCAGTATTTT; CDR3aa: CASSQGTSRNTDTQYF
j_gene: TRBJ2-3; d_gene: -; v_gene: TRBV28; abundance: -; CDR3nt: TGTGCCAGCAGTCGCGAGTGGGATACGCAGTATTTT; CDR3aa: CASSREWDTQYF
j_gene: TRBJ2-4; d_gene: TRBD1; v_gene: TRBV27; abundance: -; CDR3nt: TGTGCCAGCAGTTCGGGACAGCCTCTAGCCAAAAACATTCAGTACTTC; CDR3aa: CASSSGQPLAKNIQYF
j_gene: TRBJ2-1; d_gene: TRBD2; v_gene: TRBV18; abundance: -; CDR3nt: TGTGCCAGCTCACCGGGGACTAGCGGGATTCACAATGAGCAGTTCTTC; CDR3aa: CASSPGTSGIHNEQFF
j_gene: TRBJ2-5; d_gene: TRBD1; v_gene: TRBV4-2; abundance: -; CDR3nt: TGTGCCAGCAGCCAAGCCGGGACAGAGCAAGAGACCCAGTACTTC; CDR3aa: CASSQAGTEQETQYF
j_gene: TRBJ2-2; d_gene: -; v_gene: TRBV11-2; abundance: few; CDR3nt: TGTGCCAGCAGCTTAGAGGCTGGGGAGCTGTTTTTT; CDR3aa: CASSLEAGELFF
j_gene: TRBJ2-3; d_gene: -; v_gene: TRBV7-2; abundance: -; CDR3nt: TGTGCCAGCAGCTATGAGGGCCGCACAGATACGCAGTATTTT; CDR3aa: CASSYEGRTDTQYF
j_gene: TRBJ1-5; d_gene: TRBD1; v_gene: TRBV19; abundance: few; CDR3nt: TGTGCCTCCCCGGGACAGGGGGAAAGCAATCAGCCCCAGCATTTT; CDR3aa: CASPGQGESNQPQHF
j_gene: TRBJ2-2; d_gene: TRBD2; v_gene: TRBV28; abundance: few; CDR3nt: TGTGCCAGCAACAAACTGACTAGCGTCCCCGGGGAGCTGTTTTTT; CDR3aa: CASNKLTSVPGELFF
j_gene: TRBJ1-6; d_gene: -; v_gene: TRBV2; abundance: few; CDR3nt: TGTGCCACCGCAGCAGGGGCTGGATCACCCCTCCACTTT; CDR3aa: CATAAGAGSPLHF
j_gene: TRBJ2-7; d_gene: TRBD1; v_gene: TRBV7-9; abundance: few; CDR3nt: TGTGCCAGCAGCTTAAGGGACAGGGTCGCCGAGCAGTACTTC; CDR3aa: CASSLRDRVAEQYF
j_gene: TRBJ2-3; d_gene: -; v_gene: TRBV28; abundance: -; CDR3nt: TGTGCCACCGCCCCCCTGTCCCGGGGCACAGATACGCAGTATTTT; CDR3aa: CATAPLSRGTDTQYF
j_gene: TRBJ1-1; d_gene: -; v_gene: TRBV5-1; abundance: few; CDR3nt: TGCGCCAGCACTATGGAGGGCCCGAACACTGAAGCTTTCTTT; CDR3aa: CASTMEGPNTEAFF
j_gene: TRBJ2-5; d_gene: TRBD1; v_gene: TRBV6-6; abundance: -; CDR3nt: TGTGCCAGCAGCGACAGGGACCAAGAGACCCAGTACTTC; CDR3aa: CASSDRDQETQYF
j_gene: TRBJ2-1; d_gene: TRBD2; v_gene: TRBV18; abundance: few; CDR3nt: TGTGCCAGCTCACCACCGGCGGGGGGAGCGGGGATCTACAATGAGCAGTTCTTC; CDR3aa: CASSPPAGGAGIYNEQFF
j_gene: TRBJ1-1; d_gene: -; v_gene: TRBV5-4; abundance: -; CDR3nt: TGTGCCAGCAGCTCTTCGGGGGGACACACTGAAGCTTTCTTT; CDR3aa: CASSSSGGHTEAFF
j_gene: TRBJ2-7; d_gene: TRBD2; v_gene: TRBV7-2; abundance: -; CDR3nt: TGTGCCAGCAGCTCACAAGCGGGGGGGCCCTACGAGCAGTACTTC; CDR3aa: CASSSQAGGPYEQYF
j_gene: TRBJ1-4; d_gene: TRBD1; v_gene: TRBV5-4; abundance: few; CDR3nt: TGTGCCAGCAGCGAGACAGGGGGCTTCGGCGAAAAACTGTTTTTT; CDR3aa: CASSETGGFGEKLFF
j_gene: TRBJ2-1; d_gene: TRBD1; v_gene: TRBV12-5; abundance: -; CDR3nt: TGTGCTAGTGGTCCCGGGACAGGGGGCGGTGAGCAGTTCTTC; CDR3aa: CASGPGTGGGEQFF
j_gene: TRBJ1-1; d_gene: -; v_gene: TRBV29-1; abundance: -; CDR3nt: TGCAGCGTCCGGGGTTCGTGGGAAGGCACTGAAGCTTTCTTT; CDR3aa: CSVRGSWEGTEAFF
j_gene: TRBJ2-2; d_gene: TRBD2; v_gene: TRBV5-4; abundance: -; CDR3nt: TGTGCCAGCAGCCTTGTCCCGCTAGCGGGGAACACCGGGGAGCTGTTTTTT; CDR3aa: CASSLVPLAGNTGELFF
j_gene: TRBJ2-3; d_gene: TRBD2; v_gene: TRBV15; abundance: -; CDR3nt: TGTGCCACCCGGACTAGCGGGAAGGCAGATACGCAGTATTTT; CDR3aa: CATRTSGKADTQYF
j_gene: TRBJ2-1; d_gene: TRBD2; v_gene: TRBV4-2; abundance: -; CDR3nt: TGTGCCAGCAGCCAGGAAATAGCGGGAGATTTCTACAATGAGCAGTTCTTC; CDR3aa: CASSQEIAGDFYNEQFF
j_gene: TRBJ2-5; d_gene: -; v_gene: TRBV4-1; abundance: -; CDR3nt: TGCGCCAGCAGCCAGCCGGGACTTCAGTACCAAGAGACCCAGTACTTC; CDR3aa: CASSQPGLQYQETQYF
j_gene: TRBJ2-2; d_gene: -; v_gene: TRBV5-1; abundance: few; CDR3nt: TGCGCCAGCAGCTTGGGAGATCCCACCGGGGAGCTGTTTTTT; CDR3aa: CASSLGDPTGELFF
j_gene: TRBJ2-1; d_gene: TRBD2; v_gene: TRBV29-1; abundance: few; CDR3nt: TGCAGCGTTGCCGGGGGGACCCGATTATCCTACAATGAGCAGTTCTTC; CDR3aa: CSVAGGTRLSYNEQFF
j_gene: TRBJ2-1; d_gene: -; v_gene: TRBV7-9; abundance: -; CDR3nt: TGTGCCAGCAGCTTAGCGGCGGATGGCTTCGGCAATGAGCAGTTCTTC; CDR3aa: CASSLAADGFGNEQFF
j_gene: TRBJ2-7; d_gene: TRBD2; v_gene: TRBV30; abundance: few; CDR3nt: TGTGCCTGGAGTGTAAGGGGAGGACTAGCGTTCTACGAGCAGTACTTC; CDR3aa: CAWSVRGGLAFYEQYF
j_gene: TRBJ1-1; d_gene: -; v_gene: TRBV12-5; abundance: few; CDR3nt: TGTGCTAGTGCTTCTATGACAGGCACTGAAGCTTTCTTT; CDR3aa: CASASMTGTEAFF
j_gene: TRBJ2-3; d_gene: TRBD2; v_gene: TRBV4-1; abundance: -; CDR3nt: TGCGCCAGCAGCCAAGATCGAAATAGCGGGAGTACAGATACGCAGTATTTT; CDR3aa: CASSQDRNSGSTDTQYF
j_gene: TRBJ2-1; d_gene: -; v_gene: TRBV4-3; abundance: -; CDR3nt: TGCGCCAGCAGCCAAGATCTGGAGCGTGAGCAGTTCTTC; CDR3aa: CASSQDLEREQFF
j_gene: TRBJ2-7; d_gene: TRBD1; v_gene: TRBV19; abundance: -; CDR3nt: TGTGCCAGTAGTTCCCTCGGACAGGTATCCTACGAGCAGTACTTC; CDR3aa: CASSSLGQVSYEQYF
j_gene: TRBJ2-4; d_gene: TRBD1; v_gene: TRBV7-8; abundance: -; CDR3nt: TGTGCCAGCAGCGAACTTTGGGACAGGAAAAACATTCAGTACTTC; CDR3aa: CASSELWDRKNIQYF
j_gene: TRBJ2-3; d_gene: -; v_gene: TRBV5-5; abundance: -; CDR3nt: TGTGCCAGCAGCTTGCGAGATACGCAGTATTTT; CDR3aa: CASSLRDTQYF
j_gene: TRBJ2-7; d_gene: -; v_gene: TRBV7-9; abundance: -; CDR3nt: TGTGCCAGCAGCTTAGAATCGGGAGCGCAGTACTTC; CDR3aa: CASSLESGAQYF
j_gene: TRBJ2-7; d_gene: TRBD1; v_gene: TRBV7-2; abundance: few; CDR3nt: TGTGCCAGCAGCTTAGGACAGGGAATCGCCTACGAGCAGTACTTC; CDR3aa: CASSLGQGIAYEQYF
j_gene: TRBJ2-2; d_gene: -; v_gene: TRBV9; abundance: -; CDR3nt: TGTGCCAGCAGCCTTACAGGAGTCGGGGAGCTGTTTTTT; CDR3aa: CASSLTGVGELFF
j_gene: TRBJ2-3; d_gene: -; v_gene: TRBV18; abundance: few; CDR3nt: TGTGCCAGCTTACCGGGACTTGGGGCCACAGATACGCAGTATTTT; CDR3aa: CASLPGLGATDTQYF
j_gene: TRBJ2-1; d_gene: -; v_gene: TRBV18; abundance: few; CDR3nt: TGTGCCAGCTCACCCATGCGCGATGAGCAGTTCTTC; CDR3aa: CASSPMRDEQFF
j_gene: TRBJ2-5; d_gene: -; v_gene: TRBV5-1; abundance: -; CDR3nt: TGCGCCAGCCGGACTGGGTTGGAGACCCAGTACTTC; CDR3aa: CASRTGLETQYF
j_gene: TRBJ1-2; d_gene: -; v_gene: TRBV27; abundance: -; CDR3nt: TGTGCCAGCAGGGGGGGAGGAGGCCATGGCTACACCTTC; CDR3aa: CASRGGGGHGYTF
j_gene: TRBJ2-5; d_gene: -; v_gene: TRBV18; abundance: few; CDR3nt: TGTGCCAGCTCACCACCGAGGACATGGGAGACCCAGTACTTC; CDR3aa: CASSPPRTWETQYF
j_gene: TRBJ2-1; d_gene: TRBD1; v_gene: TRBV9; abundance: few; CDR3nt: TGTGCCAGCAGCGACCCCGGGACAGGGGGCAGTGAGCAGTTCTTC; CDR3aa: CASSDPGTGGSEQFF
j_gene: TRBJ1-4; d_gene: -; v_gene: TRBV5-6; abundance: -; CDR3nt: TGTGCCAGCAGCTCCTTAGACAGGAAGCCTAATGAAAAACTGTTTTTT; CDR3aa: CASSSLDRKPNEKLFF
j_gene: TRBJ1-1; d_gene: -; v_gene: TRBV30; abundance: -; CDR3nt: TGTGCCTGGGATAGAGGGGGGAACACTGAAGCTTTCTTT; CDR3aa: CAWDRGGNTEAFF